This entry features one TCR beta chain sequence. No antigen is known for it. Base qualities are not recorded, but no much larger clone differs from it by a single base. The trial excluded patients who had a history of autoimmune disease or were on systemic immunosuppression. Peripheral blood for TCR sequencing was collected from all dose cohorts at baseline, on cycle 4 day 1, and on cycle 7 day 1. The samples were taken from a phase I, first-in-human, multicenter, open-label dose-escalation trial of ivuxolimab. Adults with locally advanced or metastatic melanoma, renal cell, hepatocellular, or head and neck squamous cell carcinoma were enrolled in the trial. Before TCR sequencing, CD4+ T cells and CD8+ T cells were sorted from peripheral blood as separate populations. For sequencing of the TCRbeta CDR3 region, genomic DNA was extracted from the sorted cells. The immunoSEQ Assay was used for sequencing of TCRbeta CDR3 regions. Not all clones reach the TCRdb copy of this immuneACCESS table, which keeps in-frame sequences only. Checked studies attribute under half of the gap to unresolved V genes and leave the rest unexplained. The sample has 90,000 to 120,000 clones on record, 75% to 95% of them singletons. The ten largest clones capture about 1.2% of the sample.

The data belong to a study of OX40 agonist ivuxolimab in advanced cancers. With respect to the entire study: The costimulatory receptor OX40 (CD134) was targeted by ivuxolimab, a fully human IgG2 agonistic monoclonal antibody. Of the approximately 50 dose-escalation patients, hepatocellular carcinoma was present in about 20, melanoma in roughly 15, renal cell carcinoma in 9 and head and neck cancer in 9. The paper describes the monotherapy dose-escalation part (N ≈ 49 patients) of the phase I trial of ivuxolimab. Partial responses were achieved by three dose-escalation patients, of whom one had hepatocellular carcinoma and two had cutaneous melanoma. Prior anti-PD-1, anti-PD-L1 or anti-CTLA-4 therapy was permitted, and 35% to 40% of dose-escalation patients had received checkpoint inhibitors. Intravenous ivuxolimab was administered to patients every 2 weeks at six dose levels: 0.01, 0.1, 0.3, 1.5, 3 and 10 mg/kg. The point of sequencing TCRbeta in the periphery was to test whether ivuxolimab changed TCR sequence diversity and drove clonal T-cell expansion. The dose-escalation cohort was almost 85% male with a mean age of approximately 59 years, ranging from about 20 to 85. On the study overall, not on this receptor specifically: In partial responders in the 0.1-3.0 mg/kg groups, normalized peripheral clonal expansion was found to be among the lowest, especially among CD8+ T cells. After ivuxolimab, expanded clones were on average more numerous among CD8+ T cells than among CD4+ T cells. The antigen specificity of the peripheral T cells that underwent clonal expansion was not determined. Low levels of normalized T-cell clonal expansion were also shown by some nonresponding patients. At doses of 0.1 to 3.0 mg/kg, clonal expansion of both CD4+ and CD8+ T cells in blood was seen between baseline and week 6.

The CDR3 measures 14 amino acids from cysteine to phenylalanine. Only the CDR3 portion is preserved as DNA: 42 bases, with reading frame beginning at the first base. Trimming takes 3 bases off V and 2 bases off J; junction bases not matched to a gene: 2. The CDR1 and CDR2 encoded by the germline V gene are SGHTA and FQGNSA. The rearranged chain carries TRBV7-2 and TRBJ1-2; 8 central bases correspond to TRBD1. The origin of this receptor is an adult with an advanced solid tumor such as melanoma, head and neck, liver or kidney cancer. The source material was CD4+ or CD8+ T cells sorted from blood, sampled in a trial of the OX40 agonist ivuxolimab. In nucleotides, the sequence is TGTGCCAGCAGCTTTGCAGGGGGCAACTATGGCTACACCTTC. Its amino acids are CASSFAGGNYGYTF.